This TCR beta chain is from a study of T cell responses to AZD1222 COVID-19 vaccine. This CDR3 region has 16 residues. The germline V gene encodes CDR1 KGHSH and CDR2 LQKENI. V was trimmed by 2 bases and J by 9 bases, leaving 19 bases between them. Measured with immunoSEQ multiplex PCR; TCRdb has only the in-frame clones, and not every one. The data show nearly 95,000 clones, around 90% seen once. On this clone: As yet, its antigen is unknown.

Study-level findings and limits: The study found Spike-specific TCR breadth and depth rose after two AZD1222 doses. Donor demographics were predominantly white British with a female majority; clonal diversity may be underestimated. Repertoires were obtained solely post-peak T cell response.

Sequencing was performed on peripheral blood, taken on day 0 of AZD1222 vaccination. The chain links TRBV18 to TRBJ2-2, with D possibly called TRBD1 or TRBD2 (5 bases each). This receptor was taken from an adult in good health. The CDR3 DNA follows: TGTGCCAGCTCACCAAGGTCGGGCAGGGACGAGAGGGAGCTGTTTTTT. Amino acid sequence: CASSPRSGRDERELFF.